These T cell receptor beta chains were read from a single sample in a study of shared T cell receptors in the human thymus. Using immunoSEQ multiplex PCR, the repertoire was profiled, and TCRdb retains in-frame clones only, with some absent. There are hundreds of thousands of clones in the sample; more than 70% occur only once, and just under 0.0095% lies in the top ten. This sample also belongs to another study, concerning human thymus T cells.

The sequenced sample was thymocytes. The receptor source for this set is a boy under two years old with a congenital heart defect. The CDR3 runs from the conserved cysteine through the conserved F or W. The D gene is left open where the match is weak. Clone size is given for some rows only: seen once, a few or many times, or a class if the clone is expanded.

J: TRBJ2-5; V: TRBV12-5; D: .; size: .; DNA: TGTGCTAGTGGTTTGGGGCGTAAGGGGCAAGAGACCCAGTACTTC; CDR3: CASGLGRKGQETQYF
J: TRBJ1-5; V: TRBV5-6; D: .; size: .; DNA: TGTGCCAGCAGACGCCGGCAGGGTAGGGAGCCCCAGCATTTT; CDR3: CASRRRQGREPQHF
J: TRBJ2-2; V: TRBV9; D: TRBD2; size: .; DNA: TGTGCCAGTAGCGGGAGGGGCACCGGGGAGCTGTTTTTT; CDR3: CASSGRGTGELFF
J: TRBJ1-2; V: TRBV7-2; D: TRBD1; size: once; DNA: TGTGCCAGCAGCGTATCTCCGGGACAGGACAAGCTAATTTTCGGCTACACCTTC; CDR3: CASSVSPGQDKLIFGYTF
J: TRBJ2-3; V: TRBV7-9; D: TRBD2; size: .; DNA: TGTGCCAGCAGCTTTGGGTCGACTAGCGGGAGTACAGATACGCAGTATTTT; CDR3: CASSFGSTSGSTDTQYF
J: TRBJ1-4; V: TRBV6-1; D: TRBD1; size: .; DNA: TGTGCCAGCAGTGAACTTGGGACAGGAAGTAATGAAAAACTGTTTTTT; CDR3: CASSELGTGSNEKLFF
J: TRBJ1-1; V: TRBV5-6; D: TRBD1; size: .; DNA: TGTGCCAGCAGCGGTTACAGGGGGAGATATACTGAAGCTTTCTTT; CDR3: CASSGYRGRYTEAFF
J: TRBJ1-2; V: TRBV9; D: TRBD1; size: .; DNA: TGTGCCAGCAGCCCCCGGGACAGCTATGGCTACACCTTC; CDR3: CASSPRDSYGYTF
J: TRBJ2-3; V: TRBV28; D: .; size: .; DNA: TGTGCCAGCAGTTTGGACCCGGGGACAGATACGCAGTATTTT; CDR3: CASSLDPGTDTQYF
J: TRBJ1-1; V: TRBV19; D: .; size: .; DNA: TGTGCCACCAACACGGGGAACACTGAAGCTTTCTTT; CDR3: CATNTGNTEAFF
J: TRBJ2-3; V: TRBV7-2; D: TRBD2; size: .; DNA: TGTGCCAGCAGCTTAGTATGGGGCCAAAGCGGGAGGAACACAGATACGCAGTATTTT; CDR3: CASSLVWGQSGRNTDTQYF
J: TRBJ1-3; V: TRBV4-3; D: .; size: .; DNA: TGCGCCAGCAGCCAAGAGTGGCTCTCTGGAAACACCATATATTTT; CDR3: CASSQEWLSGNTIYF
J: TRBJ1-4; V: TRBV5-5; D: TRBD1; size: once; DNA: TGTGCCAGCAGCTTGCGCCGGGACAGGGAAAAACTGTTTTTT; CDR3: CASSLRRDREKLFF
J: TRBJ2-2; V: TRBV7-9; D: .; size: .; DNA: TGTGCCAGCAGCTATACCGTAGGGCGGGGGAACACCGGGGAGCTGTTTTTT; CDR3: CASSYTVGRGNTGELFF
J: TRBJ1-1; V: TRBV19; D: .; size: .; DNA: TGTGCCAGTAGTCAAGGACAGTACACTGAAGCTTTCTTT; CDR3: CASSQGQYTEAFF
J: TRBJ1-2; V: TRBV4-3; D: TRBD1; size: .; DNA: TGCGCCAGCAGCCAAGACCCGGACAGGGCCAACTATGGCTACACCTTC; CDR3: CASSQDPDRANYGYTF
J: TRBJ2-3; V: TRBV4-2; D: TRBD2; size: .; DNA: TGTGCCAGCAGCCAAGTTACGGCGGGGGGGCCCGGAGATACGCAGTATTTT; CDR3: CASSQVTAGGPGDTQYF
J: TRBJ2-3; V: TRBV29-1; D: TRBD2; size: .; DNA: TGCAGCGTTGACAAAGAAGCCGGGACTAGCGGGACAACAGATACGCAGTATTTT; CDR3: CSVDKEAGTSGTTDTQYF
J: TRBJ1-1; V: TRBV29-1; D: .; size: .; DNA: TGCAGCGTCGACAGAAGAGAGAACACTGAAGCTTTCTTT; CDR3: CSVDRRENTEAFF
J: TRBJ2-1; V: TRBV5-4; D: .; size: .; DNA: TGTGCCAGCAGCTCGCCGGGACTCGAGTTCTTC; CDR3: CASSSPGLEFF
J: TRBJ2-5; V: TRBV28; D: TRBD2; size: .; DNA: TGTGCCAGCAGGACCGCCGGGACTAGGGGAGAGACCCAGTACTTC; CDR3: CASRTAGTRGETQYF
J: TRBJ1-2; V: TRBV7-2; D: .; size: .; DNA: TGTGCCAGCAGCCTGAACTCACGCCCCCCTAGGAGTGGCTACACCTTC; CDR3: CASSLNSRPPRSGYTF
J: TRBJ1-2; V: TRBV7-2; D: TRBD1; size: .; DNA: TGTGCCAGCAGCTTAGCGCGGGGGGACAGCTATGGCTACACCTTC; CDR3: CASSLARGDSYGYTF
J: TRBJ2-3; V: TRBV29-1; D: .; size: .; DNA: TGCAGCGTTGTAGCGGCTGATAGCACAGATACGCAGTATTTT; CDR3: CSVVAADSTDTQYF
J: TRBJ2-2; V: TRBV9; D: .; size: .; DNA: TGTGCCAGCAGCCCACGGCGACAGAAGTCGAACACCGGGGAGCTGTTTTTT; CDR3: CASSPRRQKSNTGELFF
J: TRBJ2-1; V: TRBV7-7; D: TRBD2; size: .; DNA: TGTGCCAGCAGCCTAGGGGCGGGAGGCCCCTACAATGAGCAGTTCTTC; CDR3: CASSLGAGGPYNEQFF
J: TRBJ2-7; V: TRBV5-6; D: TRBD1; size: once; DNA: TGTGCCAGCAGCTCGTGGTTGGGGCCCGGGACAGGGGGCTCCTACGAGCAGTACTTC; CDR3: CASSSWLGPGTGGSYEQYF
J: TRBJ2-1; V: TRBV10-3; D: .; size: .; DNA: TGTGCCATCAGTGCGAGCGGTCCTCCACGTGGCAATGAGCAGTTCTTC; CDR3: CAISASGPPRGNEQFF
J: TRBJ1-6; V: TRBV4-3; D: .; size: .; DNA: TGCGCCAGCAGCCAAGAACATTATCCCAGTAAATCCCCCCTCCACTTT; CDR3: CASSQEHYPSKSPLHF
J: TRBJ2-2; V: TRBV4-1; D: TRBD1; size: .; DNA: TGCGCCAGCAGCCAGTTGGGACAGGCGAACACCGGGGAGCTGTTTTTT; CDR3: CASSQLGQANTGELFF
J: TRBJ2-5; V: TRBV5-6; D: .; size: .; DNA: TGTGCCAGCAGCTTGGAGGGGGGGAAACTCCAAGAGACCCAGTACTTC; CDR3: CASSLEGGKLQETQYF
J: TRBJ2-7; V: TRBV6-5; D: .; size: .; DNA: TGTGCCAGCAGCAAATCCTCATGCGGGGAGCAGTACTTC; CDR3: CASSKSSCGEQYF
J: TRBJ2-2; V: TRBV5-1; D: TRBD1; size: .; DNA: TGCGCCAGCAGCTTGGGGCGGACAGGGGAGGTAACCGGGGAGCTGTTTTTT; CDR3: CASSLGRTGEVTGELFF
J: TRBJ2-1; V: TRBV9; D: .; size: .; DNA: TGTGCCAGCGCTACCCGGGGAGGCTCCTACAATGAGCAGTTCTTC; CDR3: CASATRGGSYNEQFF
J: TRBJ1-5; V: TRBV7-8; D: .; size: .; DNA: TGTGCCAGCAGCTTAGGAGGAGATACCAATCAGCCCCAGCATTTT; CDR3: CASSLGGDTNQPQHF
J: TRBJ1-4; V: TRBV19; D: TRBD1; size: few; DNA: TGTGCCAGTAGTATCGGATTTATAGGGGACAGGCGAAATGAAAAACTGTTTTTT; CDR3: CASSIGFIGDRRNEKLFF
J: TRBJ1-5; V: TRBV5-8; D: TRBD1; size: .; DNA: TGTGCCAGCAGCCCGTCCACAGGGGTCCAGCCCCAGCATTTT; CDR3: CASSPSTGVQPQHF
J: TRBJ2-7; V: TRBV10-3; D: TRBD2; size: once; DNA: TGTGCCATCGCATGGACCGGGACTAGCCAATACGAGCAGTACTTC; CDR3: CAIAWTGTSQYEQYF
J: TRBJ1-6; V: TRBV12-5; D: .; size: .; DNA: TGTGCTAGTGGTTTGAATCGCAGGTACCCCTATAATTCACCCCTCCACTTT; CDR3: CASGLNRRYPYNSPLHF
J: TRBJ2-2; V: TRBV6-1; D: .; size: .; DNA: TGTGCCAGCAGTGAAGCGAAGGGGGAGAACACCGGGGAGCTGTTTTTT; CDR3: CASSEAKGENTGELFF
J: TRBJ2-1; V: TRBV19; D: TRBD2; size: .; DNA: TGTGCCAGTAGTATCTGGACTAGCGGGTTCTCCTCCTACAATGAGCAGTTCTTC; CDR3: CASSIWTSGFSSYNEQFF
J: TRBJ2-7; V: TRBV6-1; D: TRBD1; size: few; DNA: TGTGCCAGGGGACAGATAGGTGTCTACGAGCAGTACTTC; CDR3: CARGQIGVYEQYF
J: TRBJ2-7; V: TRBV7-8; D: .; size: .; DNA: TGTGCCAGCAGCTCCAGGACAAGGAGTGGCGAGCAGTACTTC; CDR3: CASSSRTRSGEQYF
J: TRBJ2-1; V: TRBV5-1; D: TRBD2; size: .; DNA: TGCGCCAGCAGTTCCGTAACTAGCGGGGGGAGGTACAATGAGCAGTTCTTC; CDR3: CASSSVTSGGRYNEQFF
J: TRBJ1-5; V: TRBV10-3; D: .; size: .; DNA: TGTGCCATCAGTGAGGTTAGCTATTTGGCCAATCAGCCCCAGCATTTT; CDR3: CAISEVSYLANQPQHF
J: TRBJ1-3; V: TRBV5-6; D: .; size: .; DNA: TGTGCCAGCAGCTTGGGCGGGGTTACCATATATTTT; CDR3: CASSLGGVTIYF
J: TRBJ2-3; V: TRBV5-5; D: .; size: .; DNA: TGTGCCAGCAGAGCGGGCACAGATACGCAGTATTTT; CDR3: CASRAGTDTQYF
J: TRBJ1-1; V: TRBV19; D: TRBD1; size: few; DNA: TGTGCCAGTCAGGGGGACGGAGAGAACACTGAAGCTTTCTTT; CDR3: CASQGDGENTEAFF
J: TRBJ1-2; V: TRBV13; D: .; size: .; DNA: TGTGCCAGCAGCTTAGACAAACAGGGTTTCGGCGGCTACACCTTC; CDR3: CASSLDKQGFGGYTF
J: TRBJ2-7; V: TRBV4-1; D: .; size: .; DNA: TGCGCCAGCAGCCAAGGCCCTCGGCGGAGGGACTACGAGCAGTACTTC; CDR3: CASSQGPRRRDYEQYF
J: TRBJ2-1; V: TRBV29-1; D: .; size: once; DNA: TGCAGCGTTGATGGGCTAGGACAATCCGATGATGAGCAGTTCTTC; CDR3: CSVDGLGQSDDEQFF
J: TRBJ2-1; V: TRBV27; D: .; size: .; DNA: TGTGCCAGTGGTAGACTAGACTTTGAGCAGTTCTTC; CDR3: CASGRLDFEQFF
J: TRBJ2-1; V: TRBV6-5; D: TRBD2; size: few; DNA: TGTGCCAGCAGTTTCCATGCCGGGGGGGCTTTTGGTGAGCAGTTCTTC; CDR3: CASSFHAGGAFGEQFF
J: TRBJ2-7; V: TRBV19; D: TRBD2; size: .; DNA: TGTGCCAGTAGTCCGGGGACTAGTTGGGTCTCCTACGAGCAGTACTTC; CDR3: CASSPGTSWVSYEQYF
J: TRBJ2-5; V: TRBV5-4; D: TRBD1; size: .; DNA: TGTGCCAGCAGCTTATGGCAGGGGGAGGAGACCCAGTACTTC; CDR3: CASSLWQGEETQYF